The 21 T cell receptor beta chains below all came from one sample that was sequenced in a study of persistence of HIV-infected CD4 T cells (TCRdb year 2020). The sample's treatment or condition label is to be understood as: suppressive antiretroviral therapy. Cells were stimulated with anti-CD3/anti-CD28 magnetic beads as a nonspecific positive control representing the CD4+ T cell repertoire. Responding CD4+ T cells were sorted by upregulation of both CD40 ligand and CD69. Their target antigens are unknown. The immunoSEQ hsTCRB assay version 4, run in survey mode, was used to sequence TCRbeta repertoires from genomic DNA. Here the immuneACCESS table is served through TCRdb, limited to in-frame sequences with V and J called. Missing clones are a known gap in these copies; in checked studies unresolved V genes cover under half, and the rest lacks a known reason. Within this sample are roughly 43,000 clones, with roughly 90% of them counted one time only. The ten top clones hold approximately 1% of the sample.

The specimen comprised CD4+ T cells sorted from PBMCs after roughly 19-hour stimulation, sampled from a patient who received antiretroviral therapy. Interpreted using the paper, the cell subset or site label stands for: CD40L+CD69+ CD4 T cells responding to anti-CD3/anti-CD28 beads, representing the overall repertoire. These receptors all come from an adult man with HIV who was CMV-seropositive.

The chain combines TRBV10-3 with TRBJ2-7; D gene uncertain. V was cut by 3 bases and J by 5 bases, with 11 bases left in between. The CDR3 is 13 residues long. Germline values: CDR1 ENHRY, CDR2 SYGVKD. CDR3 bases: TGTGCCATCAGTGATATAGTGGCCCACGAGCAGTACTTC. Translating gives CAISDIVAHEQYF.

The chain couples TRBV19 to TRBJ1-5, with 7 bases aligning to TRBD1. CDR3 length equals 16 residues. V gave up 8 bases and J gave up 5 bases; unmatched junction bases: 15. Germline values: CDR1 LNHDA, CDR2 SQIVND (reference sequence). DNA of the CDR3: TGTGCCAGTCGCCCAGGGGGGGCCCGTAGGGATCAGCCCCAGCATTTT. Translated: CASRPGGARRDQPQHF.

The rearrangement joins TRBV6-5 to TRBJ1-5, with D maybe TRBD1 (5 bases). The CDR3 loop spans 15 amino acids. V was trimmed by 5 bases and J by 0 bases, leaving 11 bases between them. Germline V gives CDR1 MNHEY, CDR2 SVGAGI. The chain's CDR3 is CASSLQGDSNQPQHF. The CDR3 DNA reads as TGTGCCAGCAGTCTTCAGGGTGATAGCAATCAGCCCCAGCATTTT.

This clone has a single count. The rearrangement uses TRBV28 and TRBJ1-5; D uncertain. Germline V lookup: CDR1 MDHEN, CDR2 SYDVKM. This CDR3 is 11 amino acids long. V lost 7 bases and J lost 7, with 8 bases in between. The chain's CDR3 is CASNSRQPQHF. The CDR3 nucleotides are TGTGCCAGCAATTCGAGACAGCCCCAGCATTTT.

The chain employs TRBV7-2 and TRBJ1-1; D gene uncertain. The CDR3 consists of 15 residues. V gave up 2 bases and J gave up 0 bases, with 10 bases separating them. Looked up from germline, CDR1 is SGHTA and CDR2 is FQGNSA. Here the CDR3 reads CASSLNRLMNTEAFF. Here the CDR3 DNA reads TGTGCCAGCAGCTTAAATCGCCTAATGAACACTGAAGCTTTCTTT.

The chain carries TRBV3-1 (or the pseudogene TRBV3-2) and TRBJ1-3; the D gene is possibly TRBD1 (6 bases). The CDR3 runs to 14 residues. Germline V CDR1 and CDR2: LGHDT, YNNKEL (reference sequence). V was clipped by 2 bases and J by 8 bases, with 13 bases between them. CDR3 nucleotide sequence: TGTGCCAGCAGCCAATGGGGGCAGGGAGACACCATATATTTT. Residues: CASSQWGQGDTIYF.

In DNA, the CDR3 is TGTGCCAGCAGCCGAGCGGGAGTCTCTGAAGCTTTCTTT. This sequence encodes CASSRAGVSEAFF. The rearrangement joins TRBV3-1 (or the pseudogene TRBV3-2) to TRBJ1-1; unclear D gene. The length of the CDR3 is 13 residues. From germline, CDR1 is LGHDT and CDR2 YNNKEL (reference sequence). Trimming took off 4 bases at V and 6 bases at J, with 12 bases between the two ends.

V is TRBV6-1 and J is TRBJ2-1; D is perhaps TRBD1 or TRBD2 (5 bases each). The CDR3 is made up of 18 amino acids. CDR1 is MNHNS and CDR2 is SASEGT in the germline V gene. The V end was cut by 2 bases, the J end by 8 bases, with 25 bases between. CDR3 coding DNA: TGTGCCAGCAGTGAATATGGAGGTGGGACCGGTAGGGTACATGAGCAGTTCTTC. This encodes CASSEYGGGTGRVHEQFF.

The rearrangement links TRBV20-1 to TRBJ2-1, with 8 nucleotides matching TRBD2. The junction had 7 bases not matched to a gene; V was cut back by 3 bases and J by 0 bases. Germline values: CDR1 DFQATT, CDR2 SNEGSKA (reference sequence). The CDR3 has 16 amino acids. CDR3 DNA: TGCAGTGCTAGTGGGCTAGCGGGTCACTCCTACAATGAGCAGTTCTTC. It specifies CSASGLAGHSYNEQFF.

Worth noting for this clone: The same CDR3 can be traced to other DNA sequences in this sample. Here the CDR3 DNA reads TGTGCCACCAGCAGAGATGTGGGGGCTGAAAAACTGTTTTTT. It is translated as CATSRDVGAEKLFF. J is TRBJ1-4 and V is TRBV15, with D possibly being TRBD1 (6 bases). CDR1 and CDR2 from the germline V gene are LNHNV and YYDKDF (reference sequence). The CDR3 runs 14 residues. V lost 0 bases and J lost 7, with 9 bases in between.

The chain joins TRBV27 to TRBJ1-5; no reliable D call. V shed 2 bases and J shed 0 bases, with 8 bases lying between them. Germline V CDR1 and CDR2: MNHEY, SMNVEV (reference sequence). The CDR3 is made up of 15 amino acids. The CDR3 sequence is CASSLNSLSNQPQHF. CDR3 DNA: TGTGCCAGCAGTTTAAATTCCCTTAGCAATCAGCCCCAGCATTTT.

The rearrangement joins TRBV5-5 to TRBJ2-7; no clear D. With 3 bases removed from V and 6 bases from J, the gap between germline ends came to 16 bases. This CDR3 spans 14 amino acids. CDR1 is SGHKS, CDR2 YYEKEE, per germline (reference sequence). In DNA form, the CDR3 reads TGTGCCAGCAGCTCGGATCTTTTACCCTCCGAGCAGTACTTC. This codes for CASSSDLLPSEQYF.

The genes are TRBV6-5 and TRBJ2-3; TRBD1 aligns across 7 bases. CDR1 and CDR2 from the germline V gene are MNHEY and SVGAGI. The CDR3 has 13 residues. J gave up 3 bases and V 6 bases, and 3 bases lay outside the gene matches. The CDR3: CASRHRGTDTQYF. The CDR3 DNA sequence: TGTGCCAGCAGGCACAGGGGAACAGATACGCAGTATTTT.

The chain has TRBV24-1 and TRBJ2-7; 7 positions agree with TRBD1. The CDR3 spans 11 residues. The junction had 3 bases not matched to a gene; V was cut back by 10 bases and J by 4 bases. Germline V gene data show CDR1 as KGHDR and CDR2 as SFDVKD. The CDR3 DNA follows: TGTGCCACGTCACAGGGGTACGAGCAGTACTTC. It is translated as CATSQGYEQYF.

CDR3 DNA: TGTGCCAGCATCCTTCGGGGGAACACTGAAGCTTTCTTT. Its translation: CASILRGNTEAFF. The V and J genes are TRBV7-9 and TRBJ1-1; no definite D call. Trimming cost V 7 bases and J 1 base, with 10 bases left between them. CDR1 and CDR2 from the germline V gene are SEHNR and FQNEAQ (reference sequence). This CDR3 is 13 amino acids long.

V usage is TRBV4-1 and J usage is TRBJ1-1; perhaps TRBD1 as D (5 bases). CDR1 MGHRA and CDR2 YSYEKL come from the germline V gene. CDR3 length equals 16 residues. Trimming removed 4 bases from V and 0 bases from J, with 15 bases in between. CDR3 residues: CASSPPRAGMNTEAFF. CDR3 DNA: TGCGCCAGCAGCCCCCCTCGAGCAGGGATGAACACTGAAGCTTTCTTT.

V gene TRBV6-1 combines with J gene TRBJ2-4; D is perhaps TRBD1 or TRBD2 (5 bases each). The V gene's germline CDR1 is MNHNS and CDR2 SASEGT. The V end was cut by 2 bases, the J end by 7 bases, with 15 bases between. The CDR3 totals 15 residues. CDR3 nucleotide sequence: TGTGCCAGCAGTGAATTCGGGACCCCGGCCAACATTCAGTACTTC. It is translated as CASSEFGTPANIQYF.

The rearrangement links TRBV6-5 to TRBJ1-6, with D tentatively TRBD1 (5 bases). The V gene lost 7 bases and the J gene lost 5 bases, with 12 bases spanning the gap. Germline V gene lookup returns CDR1 MNHEY and CDR2 SVGAGI. This CDR3 has 14 amino acids. Here the CDR3 reads CASTLGGNNSPLHF. CDR3 in DNA: TGTGCCAGCACCCTGGGGGGGAATAATTCACCCCTCCACTTT.

The V and J genes are TRBV7-2 and TRBJ2-4, with D possibly TRBD2 on 6 matching bases. V dropped 5 bases and J dropped 6 bases, with 26 bases sitting between them. The CDR3 length is 18 residues. Germline CDR1 SGHTA, CDR2 FQGNSA. DNA of the CDR3: TGTGCCAGCAGCCCCCGGGACTGGATGAACCTAGGAGGAAACATTCAGTACTTC. Protein: CASSPRDWMNLGGNIQYF.

The rearrangement links TRBV18 to TRBJ1-1; 10 bases fit TRBD1. Germline trimming cut 3 bases from V and 3 bases from J; bases unmatched to any gene: 4. Germline CDR1 and CDR2: KGHSH and LQKENI. This CDR3 is built from 15 residues. The CDR3 DNA reads as TGTGCCAGCTCACCGCGACAGGGGGCCCACACTGAAGCTTTCTTT. Translating gives CASSPRQGAHTEAFF.

The CDR3 nucleotides are TGTGCCAGTAGTCACCGGGACTCCAGGAGCAATCAGCCCCAGCATTTT. Its translation is CASSHRDSRSNQPQHF. The chain has TRBV19 and TRBJ1-5; D possibly corresponds to TRBD1 (5 bases). From germline, CDR1 is LNHDA and CDR2 SQIVND (reference sequence). The V and J ends lost 5 bases and 1 base respectively, with 15 bases between them. The CDR3 spans 16 residues. Variable domain in full (rest from reference TRBV19 and TRBJ1-5): DGGITQSPKYLFRKEGQNVTLSCEQNLNHDAMYWYRQDPGQGLRLIYYSQIVNDFQKGDIAEGYSVSREKKESFPLTVTSAQKNPTAFYLCASSHRDSRSNQPQHFGDGTRLSIL.